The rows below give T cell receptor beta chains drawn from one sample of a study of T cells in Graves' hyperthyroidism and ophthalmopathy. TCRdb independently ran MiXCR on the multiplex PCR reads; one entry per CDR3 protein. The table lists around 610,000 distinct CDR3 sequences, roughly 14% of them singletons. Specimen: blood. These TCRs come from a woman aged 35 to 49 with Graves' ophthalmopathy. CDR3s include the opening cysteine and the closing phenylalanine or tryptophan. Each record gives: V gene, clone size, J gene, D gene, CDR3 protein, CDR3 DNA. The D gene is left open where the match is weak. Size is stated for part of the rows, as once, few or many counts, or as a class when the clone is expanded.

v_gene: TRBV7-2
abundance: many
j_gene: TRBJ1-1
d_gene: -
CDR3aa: CASSLASRLNTEAFF
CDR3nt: TGTGCCAGCAGCTTAGCTTCTCGTCTGAACACTGAAGCTTTCTTT

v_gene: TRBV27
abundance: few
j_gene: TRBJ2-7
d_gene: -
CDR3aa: CASSLKGVSSYEQYF
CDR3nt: TGTGCCAGCAGTTTAAAGGGTGTTAGCTCCTACGAGCAGTACTTC

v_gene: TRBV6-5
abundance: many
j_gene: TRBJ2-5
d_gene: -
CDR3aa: CASSYVYQETQYF
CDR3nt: TGTGCCAGCAGTTACGTTTACCAAGAGACCCAGTACTTC

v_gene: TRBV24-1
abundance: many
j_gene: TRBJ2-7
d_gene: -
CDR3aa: CATSDSRGQSYEQYF
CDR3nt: TGTGCCACCAGTGATTCACGAGGACAGTCCTACGAGCAGTACTTC

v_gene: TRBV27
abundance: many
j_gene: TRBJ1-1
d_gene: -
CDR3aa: CASSITALNTETFF
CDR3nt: TGTGCCAGCAGTATTACAGCTCTGAACACTGAAACTTTCTTT

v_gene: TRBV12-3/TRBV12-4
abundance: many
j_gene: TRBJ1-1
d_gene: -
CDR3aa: CAGSSGTTNTEAFF
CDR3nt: TGTGCCGGCAGTTCCGGGACAACTAACACTGAAGCTTTCTTT

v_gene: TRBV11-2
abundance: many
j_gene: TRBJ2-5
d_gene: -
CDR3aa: CASSRSQETQHF
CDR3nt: TGTGCCAGCAGCAGGTCCCAAGAGACCCAGCACTTC

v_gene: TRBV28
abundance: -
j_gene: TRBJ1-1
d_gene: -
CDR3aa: CASSLMEGLARAFF
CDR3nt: TGTGCCAGCAGTTTAATGGAGGGCCTCGCGCGGGCTTTCTTT

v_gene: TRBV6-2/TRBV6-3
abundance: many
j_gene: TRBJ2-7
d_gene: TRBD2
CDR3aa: CASSYFSGGYDAVSYEQYF
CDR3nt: TGTGCCAGCAGTTACTTCTCGGGAGGGTACGACGCGGTATCCTACGAGCAGTACTTC

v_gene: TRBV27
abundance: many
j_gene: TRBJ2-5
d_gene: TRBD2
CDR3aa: CASSLGGLAGTQYF
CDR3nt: TGTGCCAGCAGTTTGGGGGGACTAGCGGGAACCCAGTACTTC

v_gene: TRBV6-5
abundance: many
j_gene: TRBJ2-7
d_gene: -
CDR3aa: CASSYVGVGNYEQYF
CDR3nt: TGTGCCAGCAGTTACGTTGGAGTCGGGAACTACGAGCAGTACTTC

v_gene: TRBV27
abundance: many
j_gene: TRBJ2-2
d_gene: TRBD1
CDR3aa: CASSYMTGARVVSGELFF
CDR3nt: TGTGCCAGCAGCTACATGACAGGGGCACGGGTGGTATCCGGGGAGCTGTTTTTT

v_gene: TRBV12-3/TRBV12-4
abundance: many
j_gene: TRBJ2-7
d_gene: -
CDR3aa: CASSSEPYYEQYF
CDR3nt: TGTGCCAGCAGTTCTGAGCCCTACTACGAGCAGTACTTC

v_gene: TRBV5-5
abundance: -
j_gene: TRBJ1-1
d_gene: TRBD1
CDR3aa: CASSGGTGFSTEAFF
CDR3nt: TGTGCCAGCAGCGGGGGGACAGGGTTTAGCACTGAAGCTTTCTTT